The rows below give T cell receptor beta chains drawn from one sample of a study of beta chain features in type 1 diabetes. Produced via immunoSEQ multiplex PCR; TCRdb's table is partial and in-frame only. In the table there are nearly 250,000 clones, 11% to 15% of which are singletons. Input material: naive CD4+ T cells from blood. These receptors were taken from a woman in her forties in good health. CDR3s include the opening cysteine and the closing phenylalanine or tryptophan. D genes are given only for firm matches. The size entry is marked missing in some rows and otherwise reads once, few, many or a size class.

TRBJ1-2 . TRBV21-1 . TGTGCCAGCAGACGCGGTGGTCTTGCCTATGGCTACACCTTC CASRRGGLAYGYTF
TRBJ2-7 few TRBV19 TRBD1 TGTGCCAGTAGTATGGAGATAGGACAGGGGAGTACGCAGTACTTC CASSMEIGQGSTQYF
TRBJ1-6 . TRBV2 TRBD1 TGTGCCAGCAGGGGACAGGGAACCTATAATTCACCCCTCCACTTT CASRGQGTYNSPLHF
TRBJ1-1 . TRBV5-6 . TGTGCCAGCAGCTTGCGGGGGAACACAGAAGCTTTCTTT CASSLRGNTEAFF
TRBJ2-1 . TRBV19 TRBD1 TGTGCCAGTAGCGAGACAGGGTCTGTCAATGAGCAGTTCTTC CASSETGSVNEQFF
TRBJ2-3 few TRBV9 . TGTGCCAGCAGCGCCCCTTGGACACCTAGCACAGATACGCAGTATTTT CASSAPWTPSTDTQYF
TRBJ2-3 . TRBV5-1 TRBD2 TGCGCCAGCAGCTTGAAGAGACTAGCCTCAGATACGCAGTATTTT CASSLKRLASDTQYF
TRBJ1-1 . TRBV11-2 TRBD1 TGTGCCAGCAGCAATCCGGGACAGGGTCCCCACATGAACACTGAAGCTTTCTTT CASSNPGQGPHMNTEAFF
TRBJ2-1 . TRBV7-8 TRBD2 TGTGCCAGCAGCTTAACACTAGCGGCTTACAATGAGCAGTTCTTC CASSLTLAAYNEQFF
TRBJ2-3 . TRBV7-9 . TGTGCCAGCAGCTCAACAGATACGCAGTATTTT CASSSTDTQYF
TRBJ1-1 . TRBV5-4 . TGTGCCAGCAGCTTGGGGACAGCGAACACTGAAGCTTTCTTT CASSLGTANTEAFF
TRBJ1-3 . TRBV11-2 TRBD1 TGTGCCAGCAGCCGACAGGGGTCGATTGCGGGAAACACCATATATTTT CASSRQGSIAGNTIYF
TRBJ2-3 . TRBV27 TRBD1 TGTGCCAGCAGTCTCGGACAGGGGGGGATTGTGGATACGCAGTATTTT CASSLGQGGIVDTQYF
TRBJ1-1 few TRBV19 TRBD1 TGTGCCAGTAGTACCCGGGACAGAGACACTGAAGCTTTCTTT CASSTRDRDTEAFF
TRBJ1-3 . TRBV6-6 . TGTGCCAGCAGCCCGGGACACCAAGACTCTGGAAACACCATATATTTT CASSPGHQDSGNTIYF
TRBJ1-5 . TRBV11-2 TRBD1 TGTGCCAGCAGCCTAGGACAGGGCGTGGGGCAGCCCCAGCATTTT CASSLGQGVGQPQHF
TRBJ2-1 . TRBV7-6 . TGTGCCAGCAGCTTAGGTAGAGAGCAGTTCTTC CASSLGREQFF
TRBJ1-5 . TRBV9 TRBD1 TGTGCCAGCAGCGTAACACCAGGGGGTGAGCCCCAGCATTTT CASSVTPGGEPQHF
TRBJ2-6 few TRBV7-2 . TGTGCCAGCAGCTTAGGAGGTGGATTTCTTGCAACTGGGGCCAACGTCCTGACTTTC CASSLGGGFLATGANVLTF
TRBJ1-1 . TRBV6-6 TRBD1 TGTGCCAGCACTCGGACAGGGGTGAACACTGAAGCTTTCTTT CASTRTGVNTEAFF
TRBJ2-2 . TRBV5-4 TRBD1 TGTGCCAGCAGCTACTCCTTACAGGGGTTCGGCACCGGGGAGCTGTTTTTT CASSYSLQGFGTGELFF
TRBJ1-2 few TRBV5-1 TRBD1 TGCGCCAGCAGCCCCCGAATTAACAGGGGGAATGGCTACACCTTC CASSPRINRGNGYTF